One and the same sample provided the 21 T cell receptor beta chains below, sequenced in a study of CD8 T cell repertoires and HIV-1 epitope variants. Their antigens are not known. Libraries were prepared by immunoSEQ multiplex PCR; TCRdb keeps only in-frame clonotypes and omits some of them. This sample yields thousands of clones, of which roughly two thirds are seen a single time; less than 55% belongs to the top ten. Sequenced input: cultured CD8+ T cells derived from PBMCs. The receptor set was obtained from a male donor with HIV.

In this sample, this clone turned up a few times. The chain employs TRBV7-6 and TRBJ1-1, with TRBD1 matching over 7 bases. The germline V gene has CDR1 SGHVS and CDR2 FNYEAQ. This CDR3 is built from 13 residues. Trimming took 1 base from V and 6 from J; bases not matched to a gene: 2. The CDR3 region is CASSLGQGAEAFF. CDR3 bases: TGTGCCAGCAGCTTAGGGCAGGGGGCTGAAGCTTTCTTT.

This clone was counted only a few times. Other DNA sequences in the same sample also yield this CDR3. The V and J genes are TRBV5-1 and TRBJ2-1; D is uncertain. V was pared by 0 bases and J by 4 bases, with 5 bases between. The CDR3 has 13 amino acids. From germline, CDR1 is SGHRS and CDR2 YFSETQ. The CDR3 protein is CASSLDSYNEQFF. The CDR3 coding sequence is TGCGCCAGCAGCTTGGACAGTTACAATGAGCAGTTCTTC.

The chain is built from TRBV28 and TRBJ2-7, with D possibly matching TRBD1 (5 bases). Trimming removed 3 bases at V and 5 bases at J, with 29 bases between. Germline CDR1 MDHEN, CDR2 SYDVKM. This CDR3 has 19 residues. The CDR3: CASSFPTPGGRGPMHEQYF. DNA for the CDR3: TGTGCCAGCAGTTTCCCCACCCCAGGCGGAAGGGGTCCCATGCACGAGCAGTACTTC. The whole variable domain, filled in from reference TRBV28 and TRBJ2-7, reads DVKVTQSSRYLVKRTGEKVFLECVQDMDHENMFWYRQDPGLGLRLIYFSYDVKMKEKGDIPEGYSVSREKKERFSLILESASTNQTSMYLCASSFPTPGGRGPMHEQYFGPGTRLTVT.

The chain couples TRBV5-6 to TRBJ2-7; possible D gene TRBD2, 5 bases. V lost 4 bases and J lost 5, with 22 bases in between. The CDR3 is 16 residues long. CDR1 is SGHDT, CDR2 YYEEEE, per germline. Here the CDR3 DNA reads TGTGCCAGCAGCCCGATCCAGGACTTAGTCCTCGACGAGCAGTACTTC. This sequence encodes CASSPIQDLVLDEQYF.

Here the CDR3 reads CASSPPGSGMTYGYTF. As DNA, the CDR3 is TGTGCCAGCAGCCCCCCCGGCTCGGGCATGACTTATGGCTACACCTTC. This chain links TRBV5-8 with TRBJ1-2; D unclear. The germline CDR1 and CDR2 sequences are SGHTS and YDEGEE. This CDR3 region has 16 residues. Trimming stripped 4 bases from V and 5 bases from J, with 21 bases between.

V usage is TRBV4-1 and J usage is TRBJ1-1, with D hard to call. This CDR3 is 15 amino acids long. V dropped 1 base and J dropped 3 bases, with 12 bases sitting between them. Per germline, CDR1 MGHRA and CDR2 YSYEKL. The CDR3 region has the DNA TGCGCCAGCAGCCAAGTTGATCTCGGGTACACTGAAGCTTTCTTT. This translates into CASSQVDLGYTEAFF.

This clone was recorded once. The V gene is TRBV6-5, the J gene TRBJ1-2, with D possibly matching TRBD1 (5 bases). This CDR3 spans 14 amino acids. Looked up from germline, CDR1 is MNHEY and CDR2 is SVGAGI. Trimming removed 2 bases at V and 2 bases at J, with 9 bases between. CDR3 nucleotide sequence: TGTGCCAGCAGTTACGGGACGGGGAACTATGGCTACACCTTC. Encoded protein: CASSYGTGNYGYTF.

V usage is TRBV7-9 and J usage is TRBJ2-5; tentative D call: TRBD2 (7 bases). Germline-derived CDR1 and CDR2 are SEHNR and FQNEAQ (reference sequence). The V gene lost 5 bases and the J gene lost 5 bases, with 21 bases spanning the gap. The CDR3 is 16 amino acids. CDR3 bases: TGTGCCAGCAGCCAAGTAGGGGGGGTTTATTCGGAGACCCAGTACTTC. It translates to CASSQVGGVYSETQYF.

The CDR3 bases are TGCGCCAGCTCAGGGGAGGTTGATGGCTACACCTTC. Protein sequence: CASSGEVDGYTF. The V call is TRBV4-3, the J call TRBJ1-2, with D possibly matching TRBD1 (6 bases). V lost 8 bases and J 6 bases, leaving 13 bases between the germline ends. Germline CDR1 is LGHNA and CDR2 is YSLEER. The CDR3 totals 12 residues.

This chain joins TRBV28 and TRBJ2-7, with a possible D match to TRBD1 (6 bases). Trimming took 4 bases from V and 7 from J, leaving 23 bases between them. CDR1 MDHEN and CDR2 SYDVKM come from the germline V gene. This CDR3 spans 16 amino acids. As DNA, the CDR3 is TGTGCCAGCAGTTCCAGATCAGGGGCCCCGGCGTGGGAGCAGTACTTC. Translated, it gives CASSSRSGAPAWEQYF.

The chain links TRBV27 to TRBJ2-3; TRBD2 matches at 12 bases. Losses at the gene ends were 6 bases for V and 2 bases for J; bases not matched to a gene: 9. CDR3 size: 17 residues. Per the germline V gene, CDR1 is MNHEY and CDR2 is SMNVEV (reference sequence). The chain's CDR3 is CASSRTLAGGPTDTQYF. For the CDR3, the DNA is TGTGCCAGCAGCCGAACCCTAGCGGGAGGGCCCACAGATACGCAGTATTTT.

This chain connects TRBV19 to TRBJ1-5, with 7 bases fitting TRBD1. Germline V gene sequence: CDR1 LNHDA, CDR2 SQIVND (reference sequence). The length of the CDR3 is 15 residues. The trim removed 7 bases at V and 4 bases at J, leaving 10 bases unmatched. CDR3 protein: CASTPDRNGNQPQHF. DNA for the CDR3: TGTGCCAGTACTCCGGACAGGAATGGTAATCAGCCCCAGCATTTT.

The chain carries TRBV27 and TRBJ1-6; no reliable D call. From germline, CDR1 is MNHEY and CDR2 SMNVEV (reference sequence). The CDR3 contains 13 residues. Trimming removed 1 base from V and 8 bases from J, with 6 bases in between. CDR3 sequence: CASSLFGYSPLHF. Written as DNA, the CDR3 is TGTGCCAGCAGTTTATTCGGTTATTCACCCCTCCACTTT.

This chain joins TRBV5-6 and TRBJ2-5, with TRBD2 matching over 11 bases. CDR3 length: 17 amino acids. The V and J ends lost 3 bases and 1 base, in that order; junction bases with no gene match: 8. Germline V gives CDR1 SGHDT, CDR2 YYEEEE. The CDR3 region has the DNA TGTGCCAGCAGCTGGGCCTTAGCGGGAGGGCCCCAAGAGACCCAGTACTTC. It specifies CASSWALAGGPQETQYF.

In nucleotides, the CDR3 is TGTGCCAGTAGTCCAGGGGGAATGACCTACGAGCAGTACTTC. Its translation is CASSPGGMTYEQYF. The chain recombines TRBV19 with TRBJ2-7, with TRBD1 matching over 7 bases. Germline V lookup: CDR1 LNHDA, CDR2 SQIVND (reference sequence). The CDR3 consists of 14 residues. J lost 2 bases, V lost 5 bases, and 6 bases had no gene match.

V gene TRBV28 combines with J gene TRBJ2-1; the match to TRBD2 covers 8 bases. The junction had 0 bases not matched to a gene; V was cut back by 2 bases and J by 0 bases. This CDR3 region has 15 residues. The germline V gene encodes CDR1 MDHEN and CDR2 SYDVKM. The CDR3 DNA reads TGTGCCAGCAGTTTACTAGCGGGCTCCTACAATGAGCAGTTCTTC. Its translation: CASSLLAGSYNEQFF.

This clone has just one count. The chain is built from TRBV5-1 and TRBJ1-2, with a tentative D call TRBD1 (5 bases). The ends were cut back, 4 bases at V and 2 bases at J, with 15 bases in the middle. CDR3 length equals 15 residues. Per germline, CDR1 SGHRS and CDR2 YFSETQ. CDR3 sequence: CASSLRDQGNYGYTF. The CDR3 nucleotides are TGCGCCAGCAGCCTAAGGGACCAGGGCAACTATGGCTACACCTTC.

The rearrangement uses TRBV7-2 and TRBJ1-2; D gene uncertain. Germline V CDR1 and CDR2: SGHTA, FQGNSA. V gave up 4 bases and J gave up 6 bases, with 27 bases separating them. This CDR3 contains 18 residues. The CDR3 DNA reads as TGTGCCAGCAGCTACCGTCCTCGCCGGGAGGCAGAGACTAATGGCTACACCTTC. Translated, it gives CASSYRPRREAETNGYTF.

The table lists this clone with a few counts. DNA for the CDR3: TGTGCCAGCAGTCCGGTAGTAAGCACAGATACGCAGTATTTT. This codes for CASSPVVSTDTQYF. This rearrangement joins TRBV28 to TRBJ2-3; no definite D call. Germline assignment: CDR1 MDHEN and CDR2 SYDVKM. Trimming took off 5 bases at V and 0 bases at J, with 9 bases between the two ends. The CDR3 is 14 amino acids.

A single count supports this clone. This chain uses TRBV28 with TRBJ1-2, with 9 bases fitting TRBD1. The J segment lost 0 bases and the V segment lost 6 bases, leaving 14 bases of the junction unmatched. This CDR3 region has 18 residues. Germline V gene lookup returns CDR1 MDHEN and CDR2 SYDVKM. The CDR3 loop reads CASSRDPGQGPANYGYTF. The DNA of the CDR3 is TGTGCCAGCAGCCGAGACCCGGGACAGGGCCCAGCTAACTATGGCTACACCTTC.

The chain employs TRBV5-1 and TRBJ1-1; 7 bases agree with TRBD1. Germline loops: CDR1 SGHRS, CDR2 YFSETQ. V was clipped by 1 base and J by 2 bases; unmatched bases: 2. The CDR3 length is 14 residues. CDR3: CASSLYRGNTEAFF. CDR3 nucleotides: TGCGCCAGCAGCTTGTACAGGGGCAACACTGAAGCTTTCTTT. Full variable domain (missing parts from reference TRBV5-1 and TRBJ1-1): KAGVTQTPRYLIKTRGQQVTLSCSPISGHRSVSWYQQTPGQGLQFLFEYFSETQRNKGNFPGRFSGRQFSNSRSEMNVSTLELGDSALYLCASSLYRGNTEAFFGQGTRLTVV.